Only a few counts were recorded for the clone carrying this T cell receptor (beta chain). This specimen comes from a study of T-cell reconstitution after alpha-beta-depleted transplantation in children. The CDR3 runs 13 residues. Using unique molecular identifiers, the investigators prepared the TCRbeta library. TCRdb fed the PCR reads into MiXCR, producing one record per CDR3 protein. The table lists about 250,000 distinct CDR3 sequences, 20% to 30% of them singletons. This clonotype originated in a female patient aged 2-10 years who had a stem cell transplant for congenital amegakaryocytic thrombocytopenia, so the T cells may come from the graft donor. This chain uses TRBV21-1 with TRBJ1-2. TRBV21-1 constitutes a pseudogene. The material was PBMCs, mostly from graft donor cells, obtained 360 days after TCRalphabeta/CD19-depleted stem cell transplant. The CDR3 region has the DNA TGTGCCAGCAGCCCCCACGGTAACTATGGCTACACCTTC. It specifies CASSPHGNYGYTF.